A single sample is the source of the 22 T cell receptor beta chains below, sequenced in a study of regulatory T cells in long-lasting Graves disease. Investigators prepared the TCR beta libraries by applying iRepertoire HTBI primers and Arm-PCR of CDR3 regions. TCRdb processed the multiplex PCR reads anew with MiXCR; each CDR3 protein has one entry. The sample yields a few hundred thousand distinct CDR3 sequences, about a quarter seen once. Regarding time point: persistent/refractory GD, antithyroid drugs over 5 years with positive TRAb. RNA extracted from PBMCs served as the sequencing template. The specimen was peripheral blood mononuclear cells (PBMCs), collected when the disease was refractory, from a patient treated with antithyroid drugs. These TCRs come from a female donor with Graves disease.

This clonotype was seen ten or more times. The chain is built from TRBV20-1 and TRBJ2-7, with 8 bases that match TRBD2. Unmatched junction bases numbered 9, after V lost 5 bases and J lost 3 bases. This CDR3 has 14 residues. Germline-derived CDR1 and CDR2 are DFQATT and SNEGSKA (reference sequence). CDR3 sequence (DNA): TGCAGTGCTTCAGGTAGCGGGATCCTCTACGAGCAGTACTTC. This translates into CSASGSGILYEQYF.

The chain carries TRBV9 and TRBJ1-1; D not resolved. Trimming left V 0 bases short and J 3 bases short, with 18 bases between. The CDR3 spans 17 residues. The germline CDR1 and CDR2 sequences are SGDLS and YYNGEE. The CDR3 spells CASSVGAVVGMDTEAFF. CDR3 sequence (DNA): TGTGCCAGCAGCGTAGGAGCCGTTGTAGGGATGGACACTGAAGCTTTCTTT. The variable domain in full, with the rest retrieved from reference TRBV9 and TRBJ1-1, is DSGVTQTPKHLITATGQRVTLRCSPRSGDLSVYWYQQSLDQGLQFLIQYYNGEERAKGNILERFSAQQFPDLHSELNLSSLELGDSALYFCASSVGAVVGMDTEAFFGQGTRLTVV.

V usage is TRBV28 and J usage is TRBJ1-5; perhaps TRBD1 as D (6 bases). Trimming removed 6 bases from V and 5 bases from J, with 23 bases in between. Germline V gene data show CDR1 as MDHEN and CDR2 as SYDVKM. The CDR3 runs 17 residues. CDR3 amino acids: CASSQYQTGKWDQPQHF. The CDR3 DNA reads TGTGCCAGCAGCCAATACCAGACAGGAAAGTGGGATCAGCCCCAGCATTTT.

This clonotype was counted ten times or more. The genes are TRBV12-3 or TRBV12-4 and TRBJ2-7, with 9 bases that match TRBD1. V dropped 4 bases and J dropped 7; count of bases not matched to a gene: 11. The CDR3 contains 15 residues. In DNA form, the CDR3 reads TGTGCCAGCAGTTCGACAAGAACAGGGGGCAGGGAGCAGTACTTC. Its translation: CASSSTRTGGREQYF.

The chain combines TRBV6-1 with TRBJ2-7; TRBD2 matches at 9 bases. The germline CDR1 and CDR2 sequences are MNHNS and SASEGT. This CDR3 comprises 14 residues. Losses at the gene ends were 6 bases for V and 6 bases for J; bases not matched to a gene: 9. CDR3 bases: TGTGCCAGCAGCCTAGCGGGACGGGGTGTCGAGCAGTACTTC. Encoded protein: CASSLAGRGVEQYF.

Ten or more counts support this clonotype. The chain is built from TRBV27 and TRBJ1-2, with TRBD1 matching over 10 bases. The V gene's germline CDR1 is MNHEY and CDR2 SMNVEV (reference sequence). V shed 6 bases, J shed 3 bases, and the junction held 4 bases outside the gene matches. The CDR3 runs to 14 residues. The CDR3 spells CASSPTGGDYGYTF. The CDR3 DNA reads TGTGCCAGCAGCCCGACAGGGGGCGACTATGGCTACACCTTC.

This chain uses TRBV19 with TRBJ2-5; possibly TRBD1 for D (6 bases). With 5 bases removed from V and 5 bases from J, the gap between germline ends came to 12 bases. Germline CDR1 is LNHDA and CDR2 is SQIVND (reference sequence). The CDR3 has 13 amino acids. The DNA of the CDR3 is TGTGCCAGTAGTTCACAGGGAAGCGAGACCCAGTACTTC. It codes for CASSSQGSETQYF.

This clonotype was recorded at least ten times. The CDR3 DNA reads as TGTGCCAGCAGTGGACAGTCAGGGGCCTTCTACGAGCAGTACTTC. Translation gives CASSGQSGAFYEQYF. This rearrangement joins TRBV12-3 or TRBV12-4 to TRBJ2-7, with a possible D match to TRBD1 (6 bases). The V and J ends lost 5 bases and 3 bases respectively, with 17 bases between them. This CDR3 has 15 amino acids.

This clonotype was seen many times. The gene calls are TRBV7-6 and TRBJ1-1; 7 nucleotides line up with TRBD1. Trimming removed 0 bases from V and 4 bases from J; junction bases left unmatched: 2. The CDR3 has 14 amino acids. The germline CDR1 and CDR2 sequences are SGHVS and FNYEAQ. This chain's CDR3 is CASSLAGDSTEAFF. The CDR3 coding sequence is TGTGCCAGCAGCTTAGCCGGGGACAGCACTGAAGCTTTCTTT.

This rearrangement joins TRBV25-1 to TRBJ2-7; 7 positions agree with TRBD1. Germline trimming cut 2 bases from V and 3 bases from J; bases unmatched to any gene: 10. The CDR3 length is 16 residues. Germline V lookup: CDR1 MGHDK, CDR2 SYGVNS. Here the CDR3 DNA reads TGTGCCAGCAGTGAACATGGATTATGGGACAGCTACGAGCAGTACTTC. Its translation is CASSEHGLWDSYEQYF.

This clonotype was counted ten times or more. CDR3 coding DNA: TGTGCCAGCAACCTACAGGGGGCAAACACTGAAGCTTTCTTT. It translates to CASNLQGANTEAFF. V gene TRBV12-3 or TRBV12-4 combines with J gene TRBJ1-1, with TRBD1 matching over 9 bases. The length of the CDR3 is 14 residues. The ends lost 7 bases at V and 2 bases at J; junction bases unmatched: 5.

The sample holds a few counts of this clonotype. This chain uses TRBV18 with TRBJ1-4; D not resolved. V gave up 2 bases and J gave up 8 bases, with 6 bases separating them. Germline loops: CDR1 KGHSH, CDR2 LQKENI. CDR3 size: 12 residues. The CDR3 nucleotides are TGTGCCAGCTCACCAGACCGGGAAAAACTGTTTTTT. Its translation is CASSPDREKLFF.

This clonotype was seen at least ten times. This rearrangement joins TRBV2 to TRBJ1-2; 9 positions match TRBD1. Germline CDR1 is SNHLY and CDR2 is FYNNEI. The CDR3 consists of 16 residues. V shed 6 bases and J 7 bases; nucleotides not matched to a gene: 15. In nucleotides, the CDR3 is TGTGCCAGCAGGGAGTCCCCGACGGGACAGGGTCGTGGCTACACCTTC. Residues: CASRESPTGQGRGYTF.

This sequence joins TRBV28 and TRBJ1-1; D not resolved. The V end was cut by 5 bases, the J end by 4 bases, with 8 bases between. Germline lookup yields CDR1 MDHEN and CDR2 SYDVKM. The CDR3 length is 12 residues. This chain's CDR3 is CASSIRSTEAFF. CDR3 bases: TGTGCCAGCAGTATCAGGAGCACTGAAGCTTTCTTT.

V and J are TRBV27 and TRBJ2-2; 7 bases map to TRBD1. The trim removed 5 bases at V and 2 bases at J, leaving 5 bases unmatched. In germline, CDR1 is MNHEY, CDR2 SMNVEV (reference sequence). The CDR3 consists of 15 residues. CDR3 protein: CASSARQGNTGELFF. Written as DNA, the CDR3 is TGTGCCAGCAGTGCGAGACAGGGAAACACCGGGGAGCTGTTTTTT.

The J gene is TRBJ1-4, the V gene TRBV12-3 or TRBV12-4; 12 bases fit TRBD1. Trimming at V came to 5 bases and at J to 3 bases, leaving 7 bases not matched to a gene. This CDR3 contains 17 residues. CDR3 protein: CASSPGQGAPPNEKLFF. CDR3 sequence (DNA): TGTGCCAGCAGTCCGGGACAGGGGGCGCCTCCTAATGAAAAACTGTTTTTT.

The table lists this clonotype with a few counts. DNA of the CDR3: TGCGCCAGCAGCTTGGAGGGACAGGGTTACGAGACCCAGTACTTC. Amino acid sequence: CASSLEGQGYETQYF. The genes are TRBV5-1 and TRBJ2-5, with 9 bases identical to TRBD1. CDR3 length: 15 amino acids. The trim removed 0 bases at V and 5 bases at J, leaving 5 bases unmatched. Germline assignment: CDR1 SGHRS and CDR2 YFSETQ. Using reference TRBV5-1 and TRBJ2-5 for the parts outside the CDR3, the full variable domain is KAGVTQTPRYLIKTRGQQVTLSCSPISGHRSVSWYQQTPGQGLQFLFEYFSETQRNKGNFPGRFSGRQFSNSRSEMNVSTLELGDSALYLCASSLEGQGYETQYFGPGTRLLVL.

A few counts support this clonotype. The chain has TRBV6-2 or TRBV6-3 and TRBJ2-7; D uncertain. The CDR3 runs to 15 residues. CDR1 and CDR2 (germline): MNHEY, SVGEGT. V was trimmed by 4 bases and J by 0 bases, leaving 13 bases between them. CDR3: CASSSVRMSSYEQYF. CDR3 nucleotide sequence: TGTGCCAGCAGTTCCGTTAGGATGAGCTCCTACGAGCAGTACTTC.

The CDR3 spells CASSKPGLAGGLTYEQYF. The CDR3 nucleotides read TGCGCCAGCAGCAAACCGGGACTAGCGGGGGGACTAACCTACGAGCAGTACTTC. The chain couples TRBV5-1 to TRBJ2-7; 15 bases fit TRBD2. Germline CDR1 is SGHRS and CDR2 is YFSETQ. With 4 bases clipped from V and 2 bases from J, the junction kept 10 bases outside the gene matches. CDR3 size: 18 residues.

The J gene is TRBJ2-2, the V gene TRBV29-1, with D maybe TRBD1 (5 bases). The V end lost 4 bases, the J end lost 1 base, and 10 bases lay between the germline ends. Per the germline V gene, CDR1 is SQVTM and CDR2 is ANQGSEA. CDR3 length: 14 residues. This CDR3 reads CSVGPGMNTGELFF. The CDR3 region has the DNA TGCAGCGTTGGGCCAGGGATGAACACCGGGGAGCTGTTTTTT.

V is TRBV4-1 and J is TRBJ2-3, with 7 nucleotides matching TRBD1. The CDR3 is 16 amino acids. The junction had 11 bases not matched to a gene; V was cut back by 4 bases and J by 4 bases. The germline V gene encodes CDR1 MGHRA and CDR2 YSYEKL. The CDR3 reads CASSPLLEGAADTQYF. In DNA, the CDR3 is TGCGCCAGCAGCCCGTTACTCGAGGGGGCCGCAGATACGCAGTATTTT.

This clonotype was observed a few times. This chain links TRBV7-3 with TRBJ2-5, with 7 positions matching TRBD2. V was pared by 1 base and J by 5 bases, with 7 bases of the junction left unmatched. The CDR3 runs to 15 residues. The germline gives CDR1 SGHTA, CDR2 FQGTGA. CDR3 amino acids: CASSLIAGAAETQYF. As DNA, the CDR3 is TGTGCCAGCAGCTTAATCGCGGGAGCAGCGGAGACCCAGTACTTC. Filled out from reference TRBV7-3 and TRBJ2-5, the complete variable domain reads GAGVSQTPSNKVTEKGKYVELRCDPISGHTALYWYRQSLGQGPEFLIYFQGTGAADDSGLPNDRFFAVRPEGSVSTLKIQRTERGDSAVYLCASSLIAGAAETQYFGPGTRLLVL.